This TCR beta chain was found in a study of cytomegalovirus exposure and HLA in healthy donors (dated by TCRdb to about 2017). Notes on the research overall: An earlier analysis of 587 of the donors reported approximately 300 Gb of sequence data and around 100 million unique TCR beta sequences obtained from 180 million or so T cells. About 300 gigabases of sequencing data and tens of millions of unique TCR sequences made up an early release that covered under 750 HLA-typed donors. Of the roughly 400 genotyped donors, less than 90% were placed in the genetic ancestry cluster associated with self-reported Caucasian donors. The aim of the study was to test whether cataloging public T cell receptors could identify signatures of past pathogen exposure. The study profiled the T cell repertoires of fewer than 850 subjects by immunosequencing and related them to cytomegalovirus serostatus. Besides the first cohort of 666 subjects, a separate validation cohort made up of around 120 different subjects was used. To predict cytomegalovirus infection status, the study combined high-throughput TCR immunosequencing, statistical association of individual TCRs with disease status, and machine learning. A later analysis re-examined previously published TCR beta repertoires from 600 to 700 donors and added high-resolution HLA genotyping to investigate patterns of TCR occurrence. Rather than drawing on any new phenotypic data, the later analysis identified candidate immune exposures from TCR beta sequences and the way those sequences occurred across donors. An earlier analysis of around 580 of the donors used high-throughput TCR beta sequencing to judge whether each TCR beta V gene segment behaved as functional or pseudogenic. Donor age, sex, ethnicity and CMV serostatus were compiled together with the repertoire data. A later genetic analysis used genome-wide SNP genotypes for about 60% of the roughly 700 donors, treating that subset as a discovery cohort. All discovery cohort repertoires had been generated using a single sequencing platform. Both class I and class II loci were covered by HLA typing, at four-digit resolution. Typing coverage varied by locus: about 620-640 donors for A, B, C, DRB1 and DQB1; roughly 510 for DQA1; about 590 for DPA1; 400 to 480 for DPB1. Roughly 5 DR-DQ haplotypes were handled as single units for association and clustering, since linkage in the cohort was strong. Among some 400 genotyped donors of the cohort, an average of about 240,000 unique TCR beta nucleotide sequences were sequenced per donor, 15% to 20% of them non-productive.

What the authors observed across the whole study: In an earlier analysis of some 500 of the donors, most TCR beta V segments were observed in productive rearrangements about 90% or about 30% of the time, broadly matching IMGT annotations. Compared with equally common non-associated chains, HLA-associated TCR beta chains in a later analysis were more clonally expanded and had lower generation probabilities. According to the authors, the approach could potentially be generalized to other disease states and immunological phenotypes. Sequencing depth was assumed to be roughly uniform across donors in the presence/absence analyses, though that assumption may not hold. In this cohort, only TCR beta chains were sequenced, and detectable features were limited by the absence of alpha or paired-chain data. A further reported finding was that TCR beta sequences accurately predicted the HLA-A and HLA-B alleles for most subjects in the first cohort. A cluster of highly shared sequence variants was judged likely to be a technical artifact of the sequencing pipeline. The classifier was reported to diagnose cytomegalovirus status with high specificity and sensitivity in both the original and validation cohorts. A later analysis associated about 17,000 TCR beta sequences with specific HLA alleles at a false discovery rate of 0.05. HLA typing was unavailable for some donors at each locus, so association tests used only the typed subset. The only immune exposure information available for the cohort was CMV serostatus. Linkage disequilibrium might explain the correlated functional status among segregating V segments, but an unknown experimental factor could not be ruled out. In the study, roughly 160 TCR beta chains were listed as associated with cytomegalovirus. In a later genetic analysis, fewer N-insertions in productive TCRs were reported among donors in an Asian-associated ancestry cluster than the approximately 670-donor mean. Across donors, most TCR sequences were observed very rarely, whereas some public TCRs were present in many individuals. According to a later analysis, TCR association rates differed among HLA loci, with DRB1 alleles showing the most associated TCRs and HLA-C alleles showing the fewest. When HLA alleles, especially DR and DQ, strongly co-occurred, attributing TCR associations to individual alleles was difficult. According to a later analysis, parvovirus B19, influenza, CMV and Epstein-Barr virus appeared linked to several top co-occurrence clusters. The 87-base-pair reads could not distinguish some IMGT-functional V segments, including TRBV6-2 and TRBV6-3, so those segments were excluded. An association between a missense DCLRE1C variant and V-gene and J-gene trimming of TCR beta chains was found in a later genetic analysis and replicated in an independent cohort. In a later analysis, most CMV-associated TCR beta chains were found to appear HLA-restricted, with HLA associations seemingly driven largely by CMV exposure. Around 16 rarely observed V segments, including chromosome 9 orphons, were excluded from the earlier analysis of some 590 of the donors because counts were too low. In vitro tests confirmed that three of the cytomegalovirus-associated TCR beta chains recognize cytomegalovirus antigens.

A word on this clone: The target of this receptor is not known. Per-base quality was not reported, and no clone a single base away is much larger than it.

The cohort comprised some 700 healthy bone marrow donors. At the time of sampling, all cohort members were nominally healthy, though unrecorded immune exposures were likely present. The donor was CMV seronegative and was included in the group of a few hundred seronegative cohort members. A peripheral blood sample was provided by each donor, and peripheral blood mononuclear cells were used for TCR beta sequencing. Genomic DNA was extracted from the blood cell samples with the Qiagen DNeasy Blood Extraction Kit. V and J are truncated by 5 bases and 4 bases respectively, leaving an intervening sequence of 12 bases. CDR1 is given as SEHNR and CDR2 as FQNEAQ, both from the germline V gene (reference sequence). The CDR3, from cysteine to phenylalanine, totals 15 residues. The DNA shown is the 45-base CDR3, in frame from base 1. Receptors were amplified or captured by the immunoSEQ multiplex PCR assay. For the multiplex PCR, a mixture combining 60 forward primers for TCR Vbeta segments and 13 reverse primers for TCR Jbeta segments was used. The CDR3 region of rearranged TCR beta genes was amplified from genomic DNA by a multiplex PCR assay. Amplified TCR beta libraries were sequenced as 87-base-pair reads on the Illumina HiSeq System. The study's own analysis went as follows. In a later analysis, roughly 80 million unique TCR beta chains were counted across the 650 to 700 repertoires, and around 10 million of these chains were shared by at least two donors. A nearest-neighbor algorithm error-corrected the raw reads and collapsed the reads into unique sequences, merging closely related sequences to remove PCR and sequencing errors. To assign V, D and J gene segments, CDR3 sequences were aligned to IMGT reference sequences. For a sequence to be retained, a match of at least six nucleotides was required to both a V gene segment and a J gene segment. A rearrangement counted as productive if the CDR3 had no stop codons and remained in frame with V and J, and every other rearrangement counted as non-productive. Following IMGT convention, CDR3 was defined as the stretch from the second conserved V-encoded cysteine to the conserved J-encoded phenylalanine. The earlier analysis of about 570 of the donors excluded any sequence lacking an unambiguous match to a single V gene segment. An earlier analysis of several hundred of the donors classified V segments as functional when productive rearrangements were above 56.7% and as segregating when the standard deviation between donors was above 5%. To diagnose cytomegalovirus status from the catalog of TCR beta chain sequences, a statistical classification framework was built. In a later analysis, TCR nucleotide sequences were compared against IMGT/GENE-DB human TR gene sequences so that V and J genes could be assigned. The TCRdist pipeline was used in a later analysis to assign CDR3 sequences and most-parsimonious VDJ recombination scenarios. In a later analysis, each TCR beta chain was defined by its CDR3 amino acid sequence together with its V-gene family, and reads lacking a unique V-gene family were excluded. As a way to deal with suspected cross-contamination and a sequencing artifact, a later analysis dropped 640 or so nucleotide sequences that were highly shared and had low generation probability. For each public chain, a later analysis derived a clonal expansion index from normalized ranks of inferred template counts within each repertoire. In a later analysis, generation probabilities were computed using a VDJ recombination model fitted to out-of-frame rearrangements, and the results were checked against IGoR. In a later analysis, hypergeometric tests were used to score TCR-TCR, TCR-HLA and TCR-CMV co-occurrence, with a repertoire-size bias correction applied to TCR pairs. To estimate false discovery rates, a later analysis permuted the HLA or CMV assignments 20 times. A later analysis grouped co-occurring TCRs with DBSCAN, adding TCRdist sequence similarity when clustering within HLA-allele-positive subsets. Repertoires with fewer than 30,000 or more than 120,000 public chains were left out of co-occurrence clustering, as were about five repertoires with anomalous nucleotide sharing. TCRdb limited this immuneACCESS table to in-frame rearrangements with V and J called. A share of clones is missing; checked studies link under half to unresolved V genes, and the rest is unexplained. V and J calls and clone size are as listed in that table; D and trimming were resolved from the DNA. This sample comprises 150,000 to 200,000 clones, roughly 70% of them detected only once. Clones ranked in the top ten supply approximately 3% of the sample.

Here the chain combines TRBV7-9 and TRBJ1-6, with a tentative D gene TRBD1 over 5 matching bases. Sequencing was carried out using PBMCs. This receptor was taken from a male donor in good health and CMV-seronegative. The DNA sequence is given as TGTGCCAGCAGCCTACGGGGGTCGTATAATTCACCCCTCCACTTT. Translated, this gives CASSLRGSYNSPLHF.